Below, 28 T cell receptor beta chains from the same sample are listed, as sequenced in a study of identical twins' blood T cells (dated by TCRdb to the early 2010s). Library construction relied on 5' RACE. Sequenced on an Illumina Genome Analyzer IIx. The public reads were run again by TCRdb, first through fastp at Q25 and then through MiXCR, and only productive beta chains were kept. Every entry covers one CDR3 protein and lists the most common genes and DNA from its rows. This sample lists roughly 340,000 distinct CDR3 sequences; 25% to 35% were detected once. The top ten clonotypes cover about 6.1% of the sample. Sequenced sample: PBMCs. These receptors were obtained from a woman aged 18 to 55 in good health.

This clonotype has a count of ten or more. This chain connects TRBV29-1 to TRBJ2-3; 7 nucleotides agree with TRBD1. The CDR3 length is 14 residues. Germline CDR1 SQVTM, CDR2 ANQGSEA. V was pared by 5 bases and J by 1 base, with 6 bases of the junction left unmatched. CDR3 sequence: CSVNRGSGTDTQYF. The CDR3 coding sequence is TGCAGCGTTAACAGGGGATCTGGCACAGATACGCAGTATTTT.

The chain is built from TRBV5-1 and TRBJ1-6; 8 bases align to TRBD1. The V segment lost 5 bases and the J segment 6 bases; nucleotides outside the gene matches: 7. This CDR3 is 15 amino acids long. CDR1 SGHRS and CDR2 YFSETQ come from the germline V gene. The CDR3 coding sequence is TGCGCCAGCAGATTTCAGGGGGCAGGTAATTCACCCCTCCACTTT. It yields the protein CASRFQGAGNSPLHF.

In its sample, this clonotype was seen a few times. V usage is TRBV7-9 and J usage is TRBJ2-3; maybe TRBD2 (5 bases). Germline CDR1 and CDR2: SEHNR and FQNEAQ (reference sequence). With 3 bases removed from V and 5 bases from J, the gap between germline ends came to 9 bases. The CDR3 is 13 residues long. CDR3 nucleotide sequence: TGTGCCAGCAGCTTCAGCGGACGAGATACGCAGTATTTT. Its protein product is CASSFSGRDTQYF.

The rearrangement joins TRBV10-3 to TRBJ2-5; 8 bases agree with TRBD1. This CDR3 comprises 13 residues. CDR1 is ENHRY and CDR2 is SYGVKD in the germline V gene. Unmatched junction bases numbered 6, after V lost 10 bases and J lost 2 bases. CDR3 in DNA: TGTGCCACCCACAGACAGGGGCAAGAGACCCAGTACTTC. Protein: CATHRQGQETQYF.

The rearrangement links TRBV12-3 or TRBV12-4 to TRBJ1-4; tentatively, D is TRBD1 (5 bases). Trimming took off 7 bases at V and 7 bases at J, with 16 bases between the two ends. The CDR3 length is 14 residues. The CDR3 loop reads CASTRGGALEKLFF. CDR3 coding DNA: TGTGCCAGCACCCGCGGCGGGGCGCTTGAAAAACTGTTTTTT.

This sequence joins TRBV5-1 and TRBJ2-2, with D perhaps TRBD2 (5 bases). V was clipped by 1 base and J by 4 bases, with 14 bases between them. Germline CDR1 is SGHRS and CDR2 is YFSETQ. The CDR3 spans 16 residues. The CDR3: CASSLRLGAGTGELFF. As DNA, the CDR3 is TGCGCCAGCAGCTTGCGGCTGGGTGCGGGCACCGGGGAGCTGTTTTTT.

The chain uses TRBV5-1 and TRBJ2-1, with D maybe TRBD2 (5 bases). The V and J ends lost 7 bases and 9 bases respectively, with 11 bases between them. This CDR3 region has 11 residues. CDR1 and CDR2 from the germline V gene are SGHRS and YFSETQ. CDR3 amino acids: CASLQSGEQFF. Here the CDR3 DNA reads TGCGCCAGCCTGCAGAGCGGTGAGCAGTTCTTC.

The table lists this clonotype with a few counts. This chain uses TRBV20-1 with TRBJ1-5; D gene uncertain. V lost 3 bases and J lost 6, with 21 bases in between. Germline CDR1 and CDR2: DFQATT and SNEGSKA (reference sequence). The CDR3 totals 16 residues. In nucleotides, the CDR3 is TGCAGTGCTAGGATCCCGGGCCTCGGAGGGAGTCAGCCCCAGCATTTT. Protein product: CSARIPGLGGSQPQHF.

V is TRBV7-2 and J is TRBJ1-3; D not resolved. The CDR3 runs to 14 residues. V dropped 4 bases and J dropped 0 bases, with 7 bases sitting between them. Germline loops: CDR1 SGHTA, CDR2 FQGNSA. CDR3 in amino acids: CASSSQVSGNTIYF. In DNA, the CDR3 is TGTGCCAGCAGCTCCCAGGTCTCTGGAAACACCATATATTTT.

This clonotype was detected ten times or more. J is TRBJ1-3 and V is TRBV28, with D possibly TRBD1 on 5 matching bases. The germline V gene encodes CDR1 MDHEN and CDR2 SYDVKM. Trimming took 7 bases from V and 3 from J, leaving 19 bases between them. The CDR3 totals 16 residues. The CDR3 protein is CASTPSQGGGGNTIYF. CDR3 coding DNA: TGTGCCAGCACTCCGAGTCAGGGAGGAGGTGGAAACACCATATATTTT.

This clonotype was counted between two and nine times. This sequence joins TRBV29-1 and TRBJ1-1; TRBD1 aligns across 7 bases. Germline V gene data show CDR1 as SQVTM and CDR2 as ANQGSEA. CDR3 size: 13 residues. The junction had 15 bases not matched to a gene; V was cut back by 7 bases and J by 10 bases. CDR3 in amino acids: CSATWDSRVGAFF. CDR3 bases: TGCAGCGCTACCTGGGACAGCCGCGTCGGAGCTTTCTTT.

This clonotype was found a few times. The rearrangement joins TRBV6-2 or TRBV6-3 to TRBJ1-1; tentative D call: TRBD1 (6 bases). V shed 2 bases and J shed 4 bases, with 11 bases lying between them. The CDR3 length is 14 residues. CDR1 is MNHEY and CDR2 is SVGEGT in the germline V gene. DNA for the CDR3: TGTGCCAGCAGTTACGTCACAGGGCCCACTGAAGCTTTCTTT. Its protein product is CASSYVTGPTEAFF.

The genes are TRBV5-6 and TRBJ2-7; 10 nucleotides align to TRBD2. CDR3 size: 16 residues. Germline V lookup: CDR1 SGHDT, CDR2 YYEEEE. The J segment lost 0 bases and the V segment lost 0 bases, leaving 3 bases of the junction unmatched. CDR3 sequence (DNA): TGTGCCAGCAGCTTGGTTCCTAGCGGGGGCTCCTACGAGCAGTACTTC. This encodes CASSLVPSGGSYEQYF.

The chain joins TRBV28 to TRBJ1-2; no clear D. Germline values: CDR1 MDHEN, CDR2 SYDVKM. The length of the CDR3 is 13 residues. The V end lost 7 bases, the J end lost 6 bases, and 15 bases lay between the germline ends. The CDR3 reads CASKSRILNGYTF. The CDR3 DNA is TGTGCCAGCAAAAGCAGGATATTGAATGGCTACACCTTC.

The chain joins TRBV6-5 to TRBJ2-7; D unclear. Trimming left V 7 bases short and J 4 bases short, with 17 bases between. Per germline, CDR1 MNHEY and CDR2 SVGAGI. This CDR3 is 14 amino acids long. The CDR3 is CASTTVGRVYEQYF. The CDR3 DNA reads as TGTGCCAGCACCACAGTTGGACGTGTTTACGAGCAGTACTTC.

The rearrangement uses TRBV7-9 and TRBJ1-1; tentatively, D is TRBD1 (6 bases). In germline, CDR1 is SEHNR, CDR2 FQNEAQ (reference sequence). Trimming cost V 4 bases and J 0 bases, with 18 bases left between them. The CDR3 is 17 residues long. The CDR3 region is CASSSIRGREMNTEAFF. The CDR3 DNA is TGTGCCAGCAGCTCCATCCGGGGGCGAGAAATGAACACTGAAGCTTTCTTT.

This clonotype came up many times. V gene TRBV3-1 combines with J gene TRBJ1-1; no clear D. The germline V and J ends were trimmed by 0 bases and 8 bases, with 16 bases remaining between them. CDR1 and CDR2 from the germline V gene are LGHDT and YNNKEL (reference sequence). The length of the CDR3 is 15 residues. CDR3 in amino acids: CASSQDRLLEGEAFF. The CDR3 nucleotides are TGTGCCAGCAGCCAAGATCGTCTTTTAGAAGGAGAAGCTTTCTTT.

The genes are TRBV4-2 and TRBJ1-1; D is unclear. Trimming took off 0 bases at V and 7 bases at J, with 9 bases between the two ends. Germline loops: CDR1 LGHNA, CDR2 YNFKEQ. The CDR3 runs to 13 residues. Here the CDR3 reads CASSQERRVEAFF. CDR3 sequence (DNA): TGTGCCAGCAGCCAAGAAAGACGGGTTGAAGCTTTCTTT.

The chain joins TRBV5-5 to TRBJ1-1, with 7 bases lining up with TRBD1. The CDR3 runs to 16 residues. Trimming cost V 0 bases and J 4 bases; bases outside gene matches: 9. The V gene's germline CDR1 is SGHKS and CDR2 YYEKEE (reference sequence). The CDR3 sequence is CASSLAARDSITEAFF. DNA of the CDR3: TGTGCCAGCAGCTTGGCCGCTCGGGACAGCATCACTGAAGCTTTCTTT.

This clonotype was detected only a few times. V is TRBV20-1 and J is TRBJ1-1, with unresolved D. V was shortened by 3 bases and J by 1 base, with 6 bases between the two germline ends. CDR3 length: 12 amino acids. Germline CDR1 and CDR2: DFQATT and SNEGSKA (reference sequence). The CDR3 protein is CSASSQNTEAFF. The CDR3 nucleotides read TGCAGTGCTAGTTCCCAGAACACTGAAGCTTTCTTT.

Only a few counts were recorded for this clonotype. The rearrangement links TRBV12-3 or TRBV12-4 to TRBJ2-1; 7 nucleotides align to TRBD2. The CDR3 covers 11 residues. With V trimmed by 10 bases and J by 12 bases, 9 bases remained unmatched. CDR3 bases: TGTGCCACCTCAGCGGGGATCGTGCAGTTCTTC. Translated: CATSAGIVQFF.

There are many counts of this clonotype. The chain joins TRBV2 to TRBJ2-7; maybe TRBD1 (6 bases). CDR1 and CDR2 from the germline V gene are SNHLY and FYNNEI. The length of the CDR3 is 13 residues. CDR3: CATWTVTSYEQYF. The CDR3 region has the DNA TGTGCTACTTGGACAGTTACCAGCTACGAGCAGTACTTC.

As for this clonotype: A much larger clone differs from this one at a single base, so this may be a read error. The gene calls are TRBV4-3 and TRBJ1-1, with D unclear. The germline CDR1 and CDR2 sequences are LGHNA and YSLEER. This CDR3 contains 15 residues. CDR3 region: CASSQDFTESTEALF. The CDR3 DNA reads as TGCGCCAGCAGCCAAGATTTTACGGAAAGCACTGAAGCTTTATTT.

This clonotype was counted between two and nine times. The rearrangement joins TRBV20-1 to TRBJ1-5, with 10 bases matching TRBD1. Per germline, CDR1 DFQATT and CDR2 SNEGSKA (reference sequence). The CDR3 totals 12 residues. Trimming took 6 bases from V and 7 from J; bases not matched to a gene: 3. The CDR3 loop is CSARTGGQPQHF. The CDR3 DNA reads as TGCAGTGCCCGGACAGGGGGACAGCCCCAGCATTTT.

This clonotype occurred a few times. The chain joins TRBV7-2 to TRBJ2-3; tentatively, D is TRBD1 (6 bases). The CDR3 is 15 residues long. Deletions cut 1 base from V and 5 bases from J, with 13 bases between. Looked up from germline, CDR1 is SGHTA and CDR2 is FQGNSA. This CDR3 reads CASSLGGEGGDTQYF. The DNA of the CDR3 is TGTGCCAGCAGCTTAGGAGGGGAAGGGGGAGATACGCAGTATTTT. Complete variable domain (other parts from reference TRBV7-2 and TRBJ2-3): GAGVSQSPSNKVTEKGKDVELRCDPISGHTALYWYRQSLGQGLEFLIYFQGNSAPDKSGLPSDRFSAERTGGSVSTLTIQRTQQEDSAVYLCASSLGGEGGDTQYFGPGTRLTVL.

There are many counts of this clonotype. The CDR3 spells CSVDMRDSGNTIYF. CDR3 nucleotides: TGCAGCGTTGATATGCGAGACTCTGGAAACACCATATATTTT. This chain links TRBV29-1 with TRBJ1-3; no clear D gene. Germline assignment: CDR1 SQVTM and CDR2 ANQGSEA. Trimming shortened V by 3 bases and J by 0 bases, and 9 bases separated the two germline ends. The CDR3 is 14 amino acids. The entire variable domain, with the rest obtained from reference TRBV29-1 and TRBJ1-3, is as follows: SAVISQKPSRDICQRGTSLTIQCQVDSQVTMMFWYRQQPGQSLTLIATANQGSEATYESGFVIDKFPISRPNLTFSTLTVSNMSPEDSSIYLCSVDMRDSGNTIYFGEGSWLTVV.

In the case of this clonotype: Relative to the germline gene, one junction end is altered; a read error may explain this. The chain links TRBV12-5 to TRBJ2-3; D may be TRBD1 (5 bases). Germline V gives CDR1 LGHNT, CDR2 FRNRAP. CDR3 length: 13 amino acids. In DNA form, the CDR3 reads TGTGCTAGTGGCCCTGACCGCACAGGTACGCAGTATTTT. It translates to CASGPDRTGTQYF. Filled out from reference TRBV12-5 and TRBJ2-3, the complete variable domain reads DARVTQTPRHKVTEMGQEVTMRCQPILGHNTVFWYRQTMMQGLELLAYFRNRAPLDDSGMPKDRFSAEMPDATLATLKIQPSEPRDSAVYFCASGPDRTGTQYFGPGTRLTVL.

This clonotype was found once. One junction end does not reproduce the germline sequence, and a read error may be involved. This chain uses TRBV5-1 with TRBJ2-7; D is unresolved. Looked up from germline, CDR1 is SGHRS and CDR2 is YFSETQ. The CDR3 loop spans 12 amino acids. CDR3 DNA: TGCGCCAGCAGGGCCGACCAGCACGAGCAGCACTTC. Translating it yields CASRADQHEQHF.